These T cell receptor beta chains were read from a single sample in a study of regulatory T cells in long-lasting Graves disease. From the multiplex PCR reads, TCRdb called clonotypes with MiXCR, one entry per CDR3 protein. This table has just over 600,000 distinct CDR3 sequences, less than 20% appearing once. The same data also contributed to another study, on T cells in Graves' hyperthyroidism and ophthalmopathy.

Sequencing was performed on peripheral blood mononuclear cells (PBMCs), taken at new diagnosis, from a patient treated with antithyroid drugs. These receptors came from a woman in her 30s with Graves disease. The CDR3 runs from the conserved cysteine through the conserved F or W. A D gene is named only where the DNA matches it firmly.

d_call | v_call | cdr3_aa
NA | TRBV6-1 | CASSPITGNTIYF
NA | TRBV18 | CASSPVSPGLYTDTQYF
NA | TRBV29-1 | CSVLTGGTEAFF
NA | TRBV6-1 | CASRRGTERGEQYF
NA | TRBV2 | CASSLTSPYGYTF
TRBD1 | TRBV7-3 | CASSYGQGASGDTQYF
TRBD1 | TRBV19 | CASIGTGVAGANVLTF
NA | TRBV24-1 | CATSSHRADTEAFF
NA | TRBV7-2 | CASSLRRLSYNEQFF
TRBD2 | TRBV12-3/TRBV12-4 | CASRGGDEQFF
NA | TRBV3-1 | CASSPFGGARNEQFF
NA | TRBV7-9 | CASSLGWEEAFF
TRBD1 | TRBV5-1 | CASSWGQGGKTGELFF
NA | TRBV12-3/TRBV12-4 | CASSSPSRYGYTF
NA | TRBV3-1 | CASSRRGIGEAFF
NA | TRBV11-3 | CASSGRLGSYNEQFF
NA | TRBV15 | CATSRGLNYGYTF
NA | TRBV7-2 | CASSPPGTSYEQYF